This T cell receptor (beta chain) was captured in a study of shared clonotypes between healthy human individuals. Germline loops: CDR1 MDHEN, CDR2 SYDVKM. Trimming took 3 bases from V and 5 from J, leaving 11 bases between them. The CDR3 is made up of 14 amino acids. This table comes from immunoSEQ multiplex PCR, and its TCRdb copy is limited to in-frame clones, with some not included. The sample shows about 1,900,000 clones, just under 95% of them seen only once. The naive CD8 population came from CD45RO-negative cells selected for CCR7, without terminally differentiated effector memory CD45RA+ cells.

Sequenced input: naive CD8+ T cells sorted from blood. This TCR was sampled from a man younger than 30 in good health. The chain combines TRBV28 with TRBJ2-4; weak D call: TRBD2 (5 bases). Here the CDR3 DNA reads TGTGCCAGCAGTTTTCGGGGTATCGAAAACATTCAGTACTTC. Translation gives CASSFRGIENIQYF. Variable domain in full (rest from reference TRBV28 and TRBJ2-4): DVKVTQSSRYLVKRTGEKVFLECVQDMDHENMFWYRQDPGLGLRLIYFSYDVKMKEKGDIPEGYSVSREKKERFSLILESASTNQTSMYLCASSFRGIENIQYFGAGTRLSVL.